The T cell receptor beta chain described here comes from a study of shared clonotypes between healthy human individuals. The table came from immunoSEQ multiplex PCR; TCRdb's copy has only in-frame clones and leaves some out. The table has about 1.1 million clones, about 80% seen once; the top ten hold roughly 0.61%. CDR1 and CDR2 (germline): MNHEY, SVGAGI. The V gene end was trimmed by 5 bases and the J gene end by 2 bases; junction bases not matched to a gene: 7. The CDR3 spans 15 residues. The chain combines TRBV6-5 with TRBJ2-7; 9 nucleotides match TRBD1. This TCR was recovered from a man younger than 30 in good health. Some clones in this sample may be carry-over from other donors' samples. The sequencing input was memory CD4+ T cells from PBMCs. Subset meaning: CD45RA-negative fraction. The CDR3 is CASSNVQGATYEQYF. The CDR3 DNA is TGTGCCAGCAGTAACGTACAGGGGGCCACCTACGAGCAGTACTTC.